Shown below are 23 T cell receptor beta chains from a single sample sequenced in a study of cytomegalovirus exposure and HLA in healthy donors. Both 60 Vbeta primers and 13 Jbeta primers went into the PCR. The repertoire was sequenced with immunoSEQ multiplex PCR; TCRdb's copy has only in-frame clones and lacks some. In the table there are 150,000 to 200,000 clones, 60% to 85% of which are singletons. Sequencing was carried out using PBMCs. The receptors come from a female donor in good health and CMV-seronegative.

The chain links TRBV5-6 to TRBJ1-1; possibly TRBD1 for D (5 bases). Trimming took off 2 bases at V and 1 base at J, with 9 bases between the two ends. The CDR3 loop spans 14 amino acids. Germline V gives CDR1 SGHDT, CDR2 YYEEEE. This CDR3 reads CASSFVGANTEAFF. In nucleotides, the CDR3 is TGTGCCAGCAGCTTCGTAGGGGCGAACACTGAAGCTTTCTTT.

The rearrangement joins TRBV4-1 to TRBJ2-1; TRBD2 is a possible D gene (7 bases). Germline V gene lookup returns CDR1 MGHRA and CDR2 YSYEKL. The CDR3 totals 22 residues. V dropped 4 bases and J dropped 4 bases, with 35 bases sitting between them. In nucleotides, the CDR3 is TGCGCCAGCAGCCCAAGATACATTCCGGGACTAACAGGGCCTGCCACTTACAATGAGCAGTTCTTC. Translating gives CASSPRYIPGLTGPATYNEQFF.

This chain joins TRBV10-2 and TRBJ2-5; possible D gene TRBD1, 6 bases. V lost 2 bases to trimming and J lost 5 bases, with 12 bases between them. The length of the CDR3 is 14 residues. Germline values: CDR1 WSHSY, CDR2 SAAADI. The CDR3 reads CASSEATGWETQYF. The DNA for the CDR3 is TGCGCCAGCAGTGAGGCAACAGGGTGGGAGACCCAGTACTTC.

The chain employs TRBV29-1 and TRBJ2-1; a weak D match, TRBD1 (6 bases). Deletions cut 7 bases from V and 0 bases from J, with 13 bases between. CDR1 SQVTM and CDR2 ANQGSEA come from the germline V gene. This CDR3 spans 14 amino acids. The CDR3 loop is CSAVQGSSYNEQFF. The CDR3 coding sequence is TGCAGCGCAGTACAGGGTAGCTCCTACAATGAGCAGTTCTTC.

This clone appeared a single time. The chain couples TRBV7-3 to TRBJ2-1, with TRBD2 identical over 11 bases. Germline CDR1 SGHTA, CDR2 FQGTGA. The CDR3 is made up of 16 amino acids. With 7 bases clipped from V and 4 bases from J, the junction kept 9 bases outside the gene matches. The CDR3 protein is CASTPSGGTRYNEQFF. In nucleotides, the CDR3 is TGTGCCAGCACCCCTAGCGGGGGGACCCGGTACAATGAGCAGTTCTTC.

CDR3 sequence reads: CARSSDRDLFF. Written as DNA, the CDR3 is TGTGCCAGAAGCAGCGACAGGGACCTGTTTTTT. This chain joins TRBV5-3 and TRBJ1-4, with 7 nucleotides matching TRBD1. TRBV5-3 is reported as an ORF; its role is uncertain. The ends lost 4 bases at V and 14 bases at J; junction bases unmatched: 5. The CDR3 length is 11 residues.

The chain links TRBV2 to TRBJ1-6; D is uncertain. V gave up 7 bases and J gave up 5 bases, with 12 bases separating them. Per germline, CDR1 SNHLY and CDR2 FYNNEI. CDR3 length: 14 residues. The CDR3 spells CASTEGLDNSPLHF. For the CDR3, the DNA is TGTGCCAGCACCGAGGGCCTGGATAATTCACCCCTCCACTTT.

The J gene is TRBJ2-3, the V gene TRBV6-7; tentatively, D is TRBD2 (6 bases). TRBV6-7 is classed as an ORF, of uncertain function. The CDR3 is 14 amino acids. Between the trimmed V and J ends, which lost 4 bases and 1 base, there was a span of 9 bases. CDR3 region: CASSLGGRTDTQYF. The CDR3 coding sequence is TGTGCCAGCAGTTTAGGAGGGCGCACAGATACGCAGTATTTT.

In DNA form, the CDR3 reads TGTGCCAGCATCCATAGCGGACCCTACAATGAGCAGTTCTTC. It yields the protein CASIHSGPYNEQFF. The genes are TRBV6-5 and TRBJ2-1; D is possibly TRBD2 (6 bases). Trimming pared 7 bases from V and 2 bases from J, leaving 12 bases between. This CDR3 has 14 residues. From germline, CDR1 is MNHEY and CDR2 SVGAGI.

At least ten counts were recorded for this clone. Other DNA sequences of this sample code for an identical CDR3. This rearrangement joins TRBV18 to TRBJ1-4; possible D gene TRBD1, 5 bases. The CDR3 totals 14 residues. Germline CDR1 is KGHSH and CDR2 is LQKENI. V gave up 3 bases and J gave up 3 bases, with 8 bases separating them. CDR3 region: CASSPQGANEKLFF. In DNA form, the CDR3 reads TGTGCCAGCTCACCTCAGGGCGCTAATGAAAAACTGTTTTTT.

Points on this clone: This sample also contains other DNA sequences that code for the same CDR3. The chain links TRBV18 to TRBJ1-2, with 8 bases aligning to TRBD1. The CDR3 is made up of 13 amino acids. Germline CDR1 is KGHSH and CDR2 is LQKENI. Unmatched junction bases numbered 4, after V lost 2 bases and J lost 8 bases. The CDR3 sequence is CASSPGQGNGYTF. For the CDR3, the DNA is TGTGCCAGCTCACCAGGACAGGGTAACGGCTACACCTTC.

The chain carries TRBV5-6 and TRBJ2-2; maybe TRBD2 (5 bases). Germline V gives CDR1 SGHDT, CDR2 YYEEEE. The CDR3 has 15 amino acids. V lost 4 bases and J lost 6, with 16 bases in between. The CDR3 is CASSPRTGTAGELFF. The CDR3 DNA follows: TGTGCCAGCAGCCCACGGACTGGAACTGCCGGGGAGCTGTTTTTT.

The chain recombines TRBV27 with TRBJ1-4; 8 positions match TRBD1. The CDR3 is 14 amino acids. V shed 5 bases, J shed 3 bases, and the junction held 2 bases outside the gene matches. Germline lookup yields CDR1 MNHEY and CDR2 SMNVEV (reference sequence). This CDR3 is CASSRDRSNEKLFF. The DNA for the CDR3 is TGTGCCAGCAGTAGGGACAGGTCTAATGAAAAACTGTTTTTT. Variable domain in full (rest from reference TRBV27 and TRBJ1-4): EAQVTQNPRYLITVTGKKLTVTCSQNMNHEYMSWYRQDPGLGLRQIYYSMNVEVTDKGDVPEGYKVSRKEKRNFPLILESPSPNQTSLYFCASSRDRSNEKLFFGSGTQLSVL.

The rearrangement joins TRBV27 to TRBJ2-7, with 7 nucleotides matching TRBD1. The CDR3 spans 14 residues. CDR1 and CDR2 (germline): MNHEY, SMNVEV (reference sequence). Trimming cost V 5 bases and J 2 bases; bases outside gene matches: 6. CDR3 in amino acids: CASSITGTAYEQYF. The CDR3 DNA reads TGTGCCAGCAGTATAACCGGGACAGCCTACGAGCAGTACTTC.

This chain links TRBV7-9 with TRBJ2-7; D might be TRBD1 (6 bases). This CDR3 region has 14 residues. V was trimmed by 1 base and J by 5 bases, leaving 12 bases between them. The germline gives CDR1 SEHNR, CDR2 FQNEAQ (reference sequence). The CDR3 nucleotides read TGTGCCAGCAGCTTAGATCTGGGGGCCAACGAGCAGTACTTC. This translates into CASSLDLGANEQYF.

The chain couples TRBV5-5 to TRBJ2-7; tentative D call: TRBD2 (6 bases). The germline V gene encodes CDR1 SGHKS and CDR2 YYEKEE (reference sequence). The CDR3 consists of 15 residues. Between the trimmed V and J ends, which lost 0 bases and 3 bases, there was a span of 13 bases. The CDR3 is CASSLESGLGYEQYF. Written as DNA, the CDR3 is TGTGCCAGCAGCTTGGAAAGCGGGCTTGGCTACGAGCAGTACTTC.

With respect to this clone: This sample also contains other DNA sequences that code for the same CDR3. The chain combines TRBV6-5 with TRBJ1-3; no reliable D call. Trimming shortened V by 6 bases and J by 0 bases, and 9 bases separated the two germline ends. The CDR3 length is 14 residues. Germline CDR1 and CDR2: MNHEY and SVGAGI. The CDR3 DNA is TGTGCCAGCAGCCCATCATTCTCTGGAAACACCATATATTTT. The encoded protein is CASSPSFSGNTIYF.

The J gene is TRBJ1-5, the V gene TRBV5-1; D is unclear. The germline V and J ends were trimmed by 0 bases and 2 bases, with 12 bases remaining between them. The CDR3 covers 16 residues. CDR1 and CDR2 from the germline V gene are SGHRS and YFSETQ. CDR3 bases: TGCGCCAGCAGCTTGGACGGTCCAGCGCGCAATCAGCCCCAGCATTTT. Amino acid sequence: CASSLDGPARNQPQHF.

This chain links TRBV11-3 with TRBJ2-2; a weak D match, TRBD2 (5 bases). There are 15 residues in the CDR3. Germline V gene data show CDR1 as SGHNT and CDR2 as YENEEA. V gave up 0 bases and J gave up 3 bases, with 8 bases separating them. The DNA of the CDR3 is TGTGCCAGCAGCTTAGAGGGAGTGGACACCGGGGAGCTGTTTTTT. Translated, it gives CASSLEGVDTGELFF. Based on the CDR3 plus reference TRBV11-3 and TRBJ2-2, the full variable domain is EAGVVQSPRYKIIEKKQPVAFWCNPISGHNTLYWYLQNLGQGPELLIRYENEEAVDDSQLPKDRFSAERLKGVDSTLKIQPAELGDSAVYLCASSLEGVDTGELFFGEGSRLTVL.

The chain is built from TRBV29-1 and TRBJ1-2; perhaps TRBD1 as D (5 bases). Deletions cut 7 bases from V and 5 bases from J, with 20 bases between. Germline values: CDR1 SQVTM, CDR2 ANQGSEA. The CDR3 is 14 residues long. The CDR3 nucleotides read TGCAGCGCATCAATATTGGGTGGGGCATATGGCTACACCTTC. It yields the protein CSASILGGAYGYTF.

This chain joins TRBV5-1 and TRBJ2-2; 9 nucleotides line up with TRBD2. With V trimmed by 4 bases and J by 6 bases, 4 bases remained unmatched. CDR3 length: 14 amino acids. Looked up from germline, CDR1 is SGHRS and CDR2 is YFSETQ. The CDR3 region has the DNA TGCGCCAGCAGCCAGGGACTAGCCGCCGGGGAGCTGTTTTTT. This codes for CASSQGLAAGELFF.

V and J are TRBV19 and TRBJ2-7; 9 bases map to TRBD1. Germline CDR1 reads LNHDA; CDR2 reads SQIVND (reference sequence). The CDR3 runs to 14 residues. J lost 4 bases, V lost 5 bases, and 6 bases had no gene match. CDR3: CASSSGQGLYEQYF. The DNA for the CDR3 is TGTGCCAGTAGTTCGGGACAGGGTCTATACGAGCAGTACTTC.

This clone was detected only once. This rearrangement joins TRBV6-5 to TRBJ1-2; the D gene is possibly TRBD1 (5 bases). CDR3 size: 13 residues. The V end lost 2 bases, the J end lost 7 bases, and 11 bases lay between the germline ends. Looked up from germline, CDR1 is MNHEY and CDR2 is SVGAGI. CDR3 residues: CASSYGQGGGYTF. The CDR3 coding sequence is TGTGCCAGCAGTTACGGCCAGGGTGGTGGCTACACCTTC.